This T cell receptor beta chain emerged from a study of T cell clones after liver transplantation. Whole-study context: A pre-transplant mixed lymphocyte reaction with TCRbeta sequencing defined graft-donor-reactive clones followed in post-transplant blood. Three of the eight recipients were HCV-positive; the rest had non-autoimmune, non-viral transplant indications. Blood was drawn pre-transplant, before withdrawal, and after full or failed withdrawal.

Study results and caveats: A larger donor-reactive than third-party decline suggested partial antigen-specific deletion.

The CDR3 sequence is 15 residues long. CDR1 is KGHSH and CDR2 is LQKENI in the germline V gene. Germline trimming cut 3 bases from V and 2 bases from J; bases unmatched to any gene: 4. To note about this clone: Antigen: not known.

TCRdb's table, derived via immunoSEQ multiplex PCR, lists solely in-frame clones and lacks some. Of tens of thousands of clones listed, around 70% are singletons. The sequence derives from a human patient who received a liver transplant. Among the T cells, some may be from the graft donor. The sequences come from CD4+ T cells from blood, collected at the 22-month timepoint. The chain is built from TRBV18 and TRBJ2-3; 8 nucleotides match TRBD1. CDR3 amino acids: CASSPGQGYTDTQYF. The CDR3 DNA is TGTGCCAGCTCACCTGGACAGGGCTACACAGATACGCAGTATTTT. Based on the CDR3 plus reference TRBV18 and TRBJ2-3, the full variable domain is NAGVMQNPRHLVRRRGQEARLRCSPMKGHSHVYWYRQLPEEGLKFMVYLQKENIIDESGMPKERFSAEFPKEGPSILRIQQVVRGDSAAYFCASSPGQGYTDTQYFGPGTRLTVL.